The text below deals with one TCR beta chain. What this receptor recognizes is not known. Base qualities are not recorded, but no much larger clone differs from it by a single base. These data are taken from a study of cytomegalovirus exposure and HLA in healthy donors (dated by TCRdb to the late 2010s). Broadly, across the study: An earlier analysis of roughly 500 of the donors reported 250 to 350 Gb of sequence data and roughly 110 million unique TCR beta sequences from 150 million to 200 million T cells. Approximately 310 gigabases of sequencing data and tens of millions of unique TCR sequences were included in an early release covering about 600 HLA-typed donors. Of the approximately 400 genotyped donors, about 80% fell in the genetic ancestry cluster associated with self-reported Caucasian donors. The study was designed to test whether signatures of past pathogen exposure could be identified by cataloging public T cell receptors. Using immunosequencing, the study profiled T cell repertoires from 500 to 800 subjects and related those repertoires to cytomegalovirus serostatus. Along with the approximately 700-subject first cohort, a separate validation cohort of about 110 different subjects was used. The study combined high-throughput TCR immunosequencing, statistical association of individual TCRs with disease status, and machine learning to predict cytomegalovirus infection status. A later analysis re-analyzed previously published TCR beta repertoires from 660 or so donors and added high-resolution HLA genotyping to study TCR occurrence patterns. Rather than drawing on any new phenotypic data, the later analysis identified candidate immune exposures from TCR beta sequences and the way those sequences occurred across donors. An earlier analysis of fewer than 700 of the donors applied high-throughput TCR beta sequencing to assess whether each TCR beta V gene segment acted as functional or pseudogenic. Donor age, sex, ethnicity and CMV serostatus were collected together with the repertoire data. A later genetic analysis used genome-wide SNP genotypes for about 65% of the roughly 700 donors, treating that subset as a discovery cohort. Every repertoire in the discovery cohort had been generated on one and the same sequencing platform. Class I and class II HLA loci were covered by the typing at four-digit resolution. The number of typed donors differed by locus: roughly 629-630 for A, B, C, DRB1 and DQB1; approximately 540 for DQA1; approximately 610 for DPA1; and 400 to 480 for DPB1. Because of strong linkage in the cohort, roughly five DR-DQ haplotypes were treated as single units for association and clustering. Among some 410 genotyped donors of the cohort, an average of around 250,000 unique TCR beta nucleotide sequences was sequenced per donor, of which roughly 17% were non-productive.

Results the study describes overall, beyond this receptor: A later analysis associated 16,951 TCR beta sequences with specific HLA alleles at a false discovery rate of 0.05. When HLA alleles, especially DR and DQ, strongly co-occurred, attributing TCR associations to individual alleles was difficult. According to a later analysis, most CMV-associated TCR beta chains appeared to be HLA-restricted, and the HLA associations seemed to be driven largely by CMV exposure. Broadly in line with IMGT annotations, most TCR beta V segments showed up in productive rearrangements about 87% or about 30% of the time in an earlier analysis of about 500 of the donors. According to the authors, the approach could potentially be generalized to other disease states and immunological phenotypes. Across donors, most TCR sequences were observed very rarely, whereas some public TCRs were present in many individuals. Cytomegalovirus status was reported to be diagnosed by the classifier with high specificity and sensitivity in both the original and validation cohorts. A further reported finding was that TCR beta sequences accurately predicted the HLA-A and HLA-B alleles for most subjects in the first cohort. Because the 87-base-pair reads could not distinguish some IMGT-functional V segments, including TRBV6-2 and TRBV6-3, those segments were excluded. Presence/absence analyses assumed roughly uniform sequencing depth across donors, an assumption that may not hold. A few of the identified cytomegalovirus-associated TCR beta chains were confirmed in vitro to be specific for cytomegalovirus antigens. In a later genetic analysis, a missense DCLRE1C variant was associated with V-gene and J-gene trimming of TCR beta chains, and the association was replicated in an independent cohort. The study listed approximately 150 TCR beta chains as associated with cytomegalovirus. In a later analysis, HLA-associated TCR beta chains were found to be more clonally expanded and to have lower generation probabilities than equally common non-associated chains. According to a later genetic analysis, donors in an Asian-associated ancestry cluster had fewer N-insertions in productive TCRs than the approximately 650-donor mean. Correlated functional status among segregating V segments might be attributable to linkage disequilibrium, but an unknown experimental factor could not be ruled out. Because some donors lacked HLA typing at each locus, the association tests relied only on the typed subset. CMV serostatus was the only immune exposure information available for the cohort. According to a later analysis, parvovirus B19, influenza, CMV and Epstein-Barr virus appeared linked to several top co-occurrence clusters. According to a later analysis, TCR association rates differed among HLA loci, with DRB1 alleles showing the most associated TCRs and HLA-C alleles showing the fewest. A cluster of highly shared sequence variants was judged likely to be a technical artifact of the sequencing pipeline. The cohort was sequenced for TCR beta chains only, and without alpha or paired-chain data the features that could be detected were limited. The earlier analysis of 450 to 700 of the donors excluded 15 to 20 rarely observed V segments, including chromosome 9 orphons, because counts were too low.

Including cysteine and phenylalanine, the CDR3 has 15 amino acids. The DNA shown is the 45-base CDR3, in frame from base 1. V lost 4 bases and J lost 4 bases, and the count of bases not matched to a germline gene is 7. CDR1 is given as MGHRA and CDR2 as YSYEKL, both from the germline V gene. The cohort consisted of some 730 healthy bone marrow donors. At the time of sampling, every cohort member was nominally healthy, though immune exposures that went unrecorded were likely present. The donor tested CMV seronegative, placing the donor among the 350 to 400 seronegative members of the cohort. Each donor provided a peripheral blood sample, and peripheral blood mononuclear cells were used for TCR beta sequencing. Genomic DNA was extracted from the blood cell samples with the Qiagen DNeasy Blood Extraction Kit. The protocol used for the library was the immunoSEQ multiplex PCR assay. For the multiplex PCR, a mixture combining 60 forward primers for TCR Vbeta segments and 13 reverse primers for TCR Jbeta segments was used. The CDR3 region of rearranged TCR beta genes was amplified from genomic DNA by a multiplex PCR assay. Amplified TCR beta libraries were sequenced as 87-base-pair reads on the Illumina HiSeq System. Per the original workflow: Across the 600 to 700 repertoires, a later analysis counted approximately 75 million unique TCR beta chains, some 11 million of which were shared by at least two donors. A nearest-neighbor algorithm error-corrected the raw reads and collapsed the reads into unique sequences, merging closely related sequences to remove PCR and sequencing errors. Alignment of CDR3 sequences to IMGT reference sequences was used to assign V, D and J gene segments. Each retained sequence needed at least a six-nucleotide match to both a V gene segment and a J gene segment. Rearrangements were classified as productive when the CDR3 lacked stop codons and remained in frame with V and J, and all other rearrangements were classified as non-productive. CDR3 was defined according to IMGT convention as the region running from the second conserved V-encoded cysteine to the conserved J-encoded phenylalanine. In an earlier analysis of more than 550 of the donors, sequences lacking an unambiguous match to a single V gene segment were excluded. In an earlier analysis of a few hundred of the donors, V segments were called functional above 56.7% productive rearrangements and were called segregating when the between-donor standard deviation exceeded 5%. To diagnose cytomegalovirus status from the catalog of TCR beta chain sequences, a statistical classification framework was built. In a later analysis, TCR nucleotide sequences were compared against IMGT/GENE-DB human TR gene sequences so that V and J genes could be assigned. Using the TCRdist pipeline, a later analysis assigned CDR3 sequences along with most-parsimonious VDJ recombination scenarios. In a later analysis, every TCR beta chain was defined by the combination of its CDR3 amino acid sequence and its V-gene family, and reads without a unique V-gene family were dropped. A later analysis removed several hundred highly shared, low-generation-probability nucleotide sequences to deal with suspected cross-contamination and a sequencing artifact. In a later analysis, a clonal expansion index for each public chain was calculated from normalized within-repertoire ranks of inferred template counts. In a later analysis, generation probabilities were computed with a VDJ recombination model fitted to out-of-frame rearrangements, and the resulting probabilities were checked against IGoR. A later analysis scored TCR-TCR, TCR-HLA and TCR-CMV co-occurrence with hypergeometric tests, applying a repertoire-size bias correction to TCR pairs. False discovery rates were estimated in a later analysis by permuting HLA or CMV assignments 20 times. In a later analysis, co-occurring TCRs were grouped with DBSCAN, and TCRdist sequence similarity was added when clustering was performed within HLA-allele-positive subsets. Repertoires with fewer than 30,000 or more than 120,000 public chains were left out of co-occurrence clustering, as were a handful of repertoires with anomalous nucleotide sharing. The table was pulled from immuneACCESS by TCRdb, which kept in-frame rearrangements only. Such tables lose some clones; where checked, under half of the loss comes from unresolved V genes, and the rest has no known cause. That table supplies the V and J calls and clone size; D and trimming were determined from the DNA. This sample is represented by about 130,000 clones; around 82% of them were singletons. Clones ranked in the top ten supply 0.95% to 1.5% of the sample.

The TCR was taken from a female donor in good health and CMV-seronegative. The sample comprised PBMCs. The chain is made from TRBV4-1 and TRBJ1-2, and TRBD1 aligns with 9 junction nucleotides. The CDR3 reads as follows: CASSPRDRAAYGYTF. The bases read TGCGCCAGCAGCCCGCGGGACAGGGCGGCCTATGGCTACACCTTC.